The sequence of this T cell receptor (beta chain) was determined in a study of regulatory T cells in long-lasting Graves disease. Study conclusions and caveats: Public clonotype sharing was higher in persistent than newly diagnosed patients.

A few counts support this clonotype. Antigen: not known. Described time point: persistent/refractory GD, antithyroid drugs over 5 years with positive TRAb. The authors made the TCR library using RNA they extracted from PBMCs. For TCR beta, libraries came from iRepertoire HTBI primers and Arm-PCR of CDR3 regions. TCRdb re-called the multiplex PCR reads with MiXCR, one entry per CDR3 protein. Among 400,000 to 500,000 distinct CDR3 sequences, approximately 21% were seen once, and the ten largest hold less than 9%. The source was peripheral blood mononuclear cells (PBMCs), collected when the disease was refractory, from a patient treated with antithyroid drugs. This receptor was obtained from a female donor with Graves disease.

The chain's CDR3 is CASGLLDMGNTIYF. The CDR3 DNA reads TGTGCCAGCGGACTACTTGACATGGGGAACACCATATATTTT. The V call is TRBV12-3 or TRBV12-4, the J call TRBJ1-3; D is uncertain. The CDR3 totals 14 residues. Trimming pared 8 bases from V and 7 bases from J, leaving 18 bases between.